This entry concerns a single T cell receptor beta chain. CDR1 is SGHAT, CDR2 FQDESV, per germline (reference sequence). V lost 2 bases and J lost 2, with 16 bases in between. The CDR3 length is 16 residues. TCRdb's copy holds only in-frame clones and misses some; the assay was immunoSEQ multiplex PCR. The sample lists some 200,000 clones, about 87% occurring once. This entry is derived from a study of blood T cell repertoires in COVID-19. Overall study: Samples representing acute and convalescent COVID-19 were sourced from the United States, Italy and Spain.

The sample consisted of PBMCs or T cells enriched from blood (not recorded which). The receptor was isolated from a young man with acute COVID-19. V and J are TRBV11-1 and TRBJ2-7, with D maybe TRBD2 (6 bases). The DNA of the CDR3 is TGTGCCAGCAGCTTAACACCGGGGGACGGCGCCTACGAGCAGTACTTC. Translation gives CASSLTPGDGAYEQYF.